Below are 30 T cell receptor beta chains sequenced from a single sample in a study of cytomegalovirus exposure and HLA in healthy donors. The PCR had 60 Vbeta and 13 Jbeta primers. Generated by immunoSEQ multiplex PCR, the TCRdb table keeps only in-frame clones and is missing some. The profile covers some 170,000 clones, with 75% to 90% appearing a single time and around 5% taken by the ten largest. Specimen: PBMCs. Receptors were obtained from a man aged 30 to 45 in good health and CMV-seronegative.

The DNA for the CDR3 is TGTGCCAGCAGTGAAACCCGGACAGGGACCGAAGCTTTCTTT. Protein sequence: CASSETRTGTEAFF. This chain joins TRBV6-5 and TRBJ1-1, with TRBD1 matching 8 bases. Germline V gene sequence: CDR1 MNHEY, CDR2 SVGAGI. The CDR3 loop spans 14 amino acids. V gave up 5 bases and J gave up 8 bases; unmatched junction bases: 10.

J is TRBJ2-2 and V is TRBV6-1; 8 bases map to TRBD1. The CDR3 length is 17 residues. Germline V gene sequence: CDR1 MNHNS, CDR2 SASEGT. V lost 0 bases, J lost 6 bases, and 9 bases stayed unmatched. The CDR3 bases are TGTGCCAGCAGTGAAGCGGACAGGGAAATATCGTCCGGGGAGCTGTTTTTT. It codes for CASSEADREISSGELFF.

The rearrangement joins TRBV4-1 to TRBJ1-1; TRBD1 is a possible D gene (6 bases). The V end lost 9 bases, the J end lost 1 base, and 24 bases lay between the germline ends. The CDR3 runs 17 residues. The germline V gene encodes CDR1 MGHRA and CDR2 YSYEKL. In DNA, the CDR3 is TGCGCCAGGCGGGAGGGGGAAAATTCGGGTCGGAACACTGAAGCTTTCTTT. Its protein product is CARREGENSGRNTEAFF.

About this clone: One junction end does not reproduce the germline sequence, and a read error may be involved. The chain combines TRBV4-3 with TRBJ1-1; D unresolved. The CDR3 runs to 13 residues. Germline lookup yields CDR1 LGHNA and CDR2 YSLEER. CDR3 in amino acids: CASSQDRNTEAFF. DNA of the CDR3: TGCGCCAGCAGTCAAGATCGGAACACTGAAGCTTTCTTT.

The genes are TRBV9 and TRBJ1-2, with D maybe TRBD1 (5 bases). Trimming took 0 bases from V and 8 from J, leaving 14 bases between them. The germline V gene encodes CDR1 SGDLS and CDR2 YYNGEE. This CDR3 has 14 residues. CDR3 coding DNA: TGTGCCAGCAGCGTAGCTATAGGGAGGGACGGCTACACCTTC. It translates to CASSVAIGRDGYTF.

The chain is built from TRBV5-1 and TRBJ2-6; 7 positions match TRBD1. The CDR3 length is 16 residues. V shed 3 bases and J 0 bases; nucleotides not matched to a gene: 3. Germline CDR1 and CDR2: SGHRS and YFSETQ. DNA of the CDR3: TGCGCCAGCAGCTCGACAGGGAGCTCTGGGGCCAACGTCCTGACTTTC. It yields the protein CASSSTGSSGANVLTF.

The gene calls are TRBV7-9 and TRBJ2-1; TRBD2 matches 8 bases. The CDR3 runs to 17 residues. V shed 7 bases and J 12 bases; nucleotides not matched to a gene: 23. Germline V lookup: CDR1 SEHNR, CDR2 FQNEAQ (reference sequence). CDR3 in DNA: TGTGCCAGCAACCTCCGCCCCTCGCGGGAGGTAGGACCAGGGCAGTTCTTC. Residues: CASNLRPSREVGPGQFF. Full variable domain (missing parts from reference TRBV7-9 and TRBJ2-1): DTGVSQNPRHKITKRGQNVTFRCDPISEHNRLYWYRQTLGQGPEFLTYFQNEAQLEKSRLLSDRFSAERPKGSFSTLEIQRTEQGDSAMYLCASNLRPSREVGPGQFFGPGTRLTVL.

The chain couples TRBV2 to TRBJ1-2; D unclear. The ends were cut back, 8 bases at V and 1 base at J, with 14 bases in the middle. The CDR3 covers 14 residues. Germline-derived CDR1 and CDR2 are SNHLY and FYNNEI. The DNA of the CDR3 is TGTGCCAGCGACACTCCGATTCATAACTATGGCTACACCTTC. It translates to CASDTPIHNYGYTF. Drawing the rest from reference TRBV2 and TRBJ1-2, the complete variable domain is EPEVTQTPSHQVTQMGQEVILRCVPISNHLYFYWYRQILGQKVEFLVSFYNNEISEKSEIFDDQFSVERPDGSNFTLKIRSTKLEDSAMYFCASDTPIHNYGYTFGSGTRLTVV.

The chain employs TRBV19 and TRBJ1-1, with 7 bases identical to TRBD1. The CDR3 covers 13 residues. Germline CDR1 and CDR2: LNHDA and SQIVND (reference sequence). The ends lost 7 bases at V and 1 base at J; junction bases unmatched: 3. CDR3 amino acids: CASKRTGNTEAFF. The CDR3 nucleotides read TGTGCCAGTAAACGGACAGGGAACACTGAAGCTTTCTTT.

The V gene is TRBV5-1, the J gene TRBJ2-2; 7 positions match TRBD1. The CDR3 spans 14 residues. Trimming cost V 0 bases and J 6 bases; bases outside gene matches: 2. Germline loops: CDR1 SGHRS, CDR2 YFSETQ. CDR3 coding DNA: TGCGCCAGCAGCTTGGGACAGGGTGCCGGGGAGCTGTTTTTT. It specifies CASSLGQGAGELFF.

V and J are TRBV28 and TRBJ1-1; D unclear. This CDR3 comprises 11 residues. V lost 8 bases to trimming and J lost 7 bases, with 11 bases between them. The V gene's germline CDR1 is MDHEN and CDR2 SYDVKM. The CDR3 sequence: CASGWGVEAFF. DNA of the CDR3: TGTGCCAGCGGGTGGGGAGTTGAAGCTTTCTTT.

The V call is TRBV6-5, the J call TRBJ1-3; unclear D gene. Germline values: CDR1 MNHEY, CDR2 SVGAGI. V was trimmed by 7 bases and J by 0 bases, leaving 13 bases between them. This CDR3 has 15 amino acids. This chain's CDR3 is CASTSTAGSGNTIYF. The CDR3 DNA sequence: TGTGCCAGCACCTCTACCGCGGGCTCTGGAAACACCATATATTTT.

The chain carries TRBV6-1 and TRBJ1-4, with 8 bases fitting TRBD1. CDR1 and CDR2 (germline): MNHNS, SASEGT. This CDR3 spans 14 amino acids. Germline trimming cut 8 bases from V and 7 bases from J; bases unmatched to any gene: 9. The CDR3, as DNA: TGTGCCAGCGGTGCGGGACAGGAGGGTGAAAAACTGTTTTTT. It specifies CASGAGQEGEKLFF.

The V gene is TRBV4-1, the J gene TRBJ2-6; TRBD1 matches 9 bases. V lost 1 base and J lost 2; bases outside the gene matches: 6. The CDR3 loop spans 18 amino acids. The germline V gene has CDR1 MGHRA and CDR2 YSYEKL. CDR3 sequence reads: CASSQGGQGAPGANVLTF. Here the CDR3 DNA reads TGCGCCAGCAGCCAAGGGGGACAGGGCGCCCCTGGGGCCAACGTCCTGACTTTC.

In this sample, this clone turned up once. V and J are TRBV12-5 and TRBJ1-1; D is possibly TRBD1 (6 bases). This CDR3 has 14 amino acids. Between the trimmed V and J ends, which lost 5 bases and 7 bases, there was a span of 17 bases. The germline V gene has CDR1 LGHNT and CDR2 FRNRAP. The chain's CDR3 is CASGPTDRSSEAFF. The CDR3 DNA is TGTGCTAGTGGTCCGACAGACAGGTCGAGTGAAGCTTTCTTT.

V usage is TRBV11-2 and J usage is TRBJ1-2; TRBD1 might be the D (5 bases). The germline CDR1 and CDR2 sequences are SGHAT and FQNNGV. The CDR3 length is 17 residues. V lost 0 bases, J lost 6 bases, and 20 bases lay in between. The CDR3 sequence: CASSLDVGAQGLDGYTF. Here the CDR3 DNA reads TGTGCCAGCAGCTTAGATGTCGGCGCGCAGGGCCTGGATGGCTACACCTTC. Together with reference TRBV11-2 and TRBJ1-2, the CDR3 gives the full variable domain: EAGVAQSPRYKIIEKRQSVAFWCNPISGHATLYWYQQILGQGPKLLIQFQNNGVVDDSQLPKDRFSAERLKGVDSTLKIQPAKLEDSAVYLCASSLDVGAQGLDGYTFGSGTRLTVV.

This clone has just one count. CDR3 DNA: TGTGCCAGCAGCTTAATGGGGGGAGGTGAAGCTTTCTTT. Amino acid sequence: CASSLMGGGEAFF. This sequence joins TRBV13 and TRBJ1-1; the D gene is possibly TRBD1 (5 bases). The CDR3 spans 13 residues. Germline V gives CDR1 PRHDT, CDR2 FYEKMQ (reference sequence). Trimming left V 2 bases short and J 7 bases short, with 11 bases between.

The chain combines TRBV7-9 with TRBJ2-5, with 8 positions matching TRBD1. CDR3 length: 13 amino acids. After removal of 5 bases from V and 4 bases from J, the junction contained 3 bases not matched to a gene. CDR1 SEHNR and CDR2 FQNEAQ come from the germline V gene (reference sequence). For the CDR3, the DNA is TGTGCCAGCAGCCGGACAGGGACAGAGACCCAGTACTTC. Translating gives CASSRTGTETQYF. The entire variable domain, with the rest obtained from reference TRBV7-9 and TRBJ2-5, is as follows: DTGVSQNPRHKITKRGQNVTFRCDPISEHNRLYWYRQTLGQGPEFLTYFQNEAQLEKSRLLSDRFSAERPKGSFSTLEIQRTEQGDSAMYLCASSRTGTETQYFGPGTRLLVL.

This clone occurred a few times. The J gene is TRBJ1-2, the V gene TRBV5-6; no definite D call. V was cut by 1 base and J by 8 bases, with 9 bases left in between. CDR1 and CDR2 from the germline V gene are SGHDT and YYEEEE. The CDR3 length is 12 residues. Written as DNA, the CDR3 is TGTGCCAGCAGCTTGCTCGTTCGGGGCTACACCTTC. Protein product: CASSLLVRGYTF.

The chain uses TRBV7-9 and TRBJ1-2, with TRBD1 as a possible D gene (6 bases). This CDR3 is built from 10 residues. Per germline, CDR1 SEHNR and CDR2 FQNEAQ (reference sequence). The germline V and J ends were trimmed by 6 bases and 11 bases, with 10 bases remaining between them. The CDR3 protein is CASRGQNYTF. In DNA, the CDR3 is TGTGCCAGCAGAGGACAGAATTACACCTTC.

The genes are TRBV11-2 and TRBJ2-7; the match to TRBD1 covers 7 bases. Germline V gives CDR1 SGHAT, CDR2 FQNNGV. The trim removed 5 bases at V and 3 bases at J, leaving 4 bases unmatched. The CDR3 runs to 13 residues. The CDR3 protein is CASSVTGYYEQYF. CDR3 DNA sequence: TGTGCCAGCAGCGTGACAGGGTACTACGAGCAGTACTTC.

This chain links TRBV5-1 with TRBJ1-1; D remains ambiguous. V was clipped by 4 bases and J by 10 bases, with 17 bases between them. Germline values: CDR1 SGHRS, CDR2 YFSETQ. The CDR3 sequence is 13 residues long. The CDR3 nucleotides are TGCGCCAGCAGCCCCCGACTCCGGCCCTCAGCTTTCTTT. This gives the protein CASSPRLRPSAFF.

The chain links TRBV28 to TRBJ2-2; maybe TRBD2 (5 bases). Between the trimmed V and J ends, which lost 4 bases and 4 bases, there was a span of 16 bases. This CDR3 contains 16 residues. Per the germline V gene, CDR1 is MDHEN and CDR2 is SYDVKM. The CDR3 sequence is CASSSRWEPFTGELFF. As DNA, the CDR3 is TGTGCCAGCAGTTCCCGGTGGGAGCCGTTCACCGGGGAGCTGTTTTTT.

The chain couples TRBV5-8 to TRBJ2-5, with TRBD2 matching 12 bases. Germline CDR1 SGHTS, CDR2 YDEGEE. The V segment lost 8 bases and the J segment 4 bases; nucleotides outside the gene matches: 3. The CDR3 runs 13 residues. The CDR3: CARTSGSRETQYF. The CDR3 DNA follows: TGTGCCAGGACTAGCGGGAGTAGAGAGACCCAGTACTTC.

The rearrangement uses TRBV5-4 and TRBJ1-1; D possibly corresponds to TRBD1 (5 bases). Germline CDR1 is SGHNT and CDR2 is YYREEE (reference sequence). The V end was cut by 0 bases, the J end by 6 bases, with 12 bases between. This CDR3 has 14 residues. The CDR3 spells CASSLDRGSAEAFF. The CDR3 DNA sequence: TGTGCCAGCAGCTTGGATAGGGGTAGTGCTGAAGCTTTCTTT.

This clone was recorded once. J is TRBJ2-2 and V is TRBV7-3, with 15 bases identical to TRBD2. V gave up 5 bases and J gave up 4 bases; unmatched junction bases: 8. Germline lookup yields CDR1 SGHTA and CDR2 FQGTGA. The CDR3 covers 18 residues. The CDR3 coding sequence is TGTGCCAGCAGCCCGGGACTAGCGGGGGGAGTGGGCACCGGGGAGCTGTTTTTT. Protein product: CASSPGLAGGVGTGELFF.

The CDR3 here is CARSNGLQETQYF. The CDR3 DNA reads as TGTGCCAGAAGCAACGGACTTCAAGAGACCCAGTACTTC. The genes are TRBV5-3 and TRBJ2-5; D perhaps matches TRBD2 (5 bases). TRBV5-3 is sorted into the ORF group, with uncertain function. The V gene lost 4 bases and the J gene lost 2 bases, with 9 bases spanning the gap. CDR3 length: 13 amino acids.

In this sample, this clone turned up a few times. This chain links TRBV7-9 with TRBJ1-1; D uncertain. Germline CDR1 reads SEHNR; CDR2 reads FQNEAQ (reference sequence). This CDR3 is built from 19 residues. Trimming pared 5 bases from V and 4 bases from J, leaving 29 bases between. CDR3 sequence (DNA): TGTGCCAGCAGCACTTTAAGAACGGAGGGTGGCCCTGGGATCACTGAAGCTTTCTTT. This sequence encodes CASSTLRTEGGPGITEAFF.

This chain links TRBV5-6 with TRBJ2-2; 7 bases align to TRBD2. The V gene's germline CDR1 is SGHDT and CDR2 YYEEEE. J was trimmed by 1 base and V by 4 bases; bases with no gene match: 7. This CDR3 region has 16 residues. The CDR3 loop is CASSPVVAGNTGELFF. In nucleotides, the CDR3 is TGTGCCAGCAGCCCGGTGGTAGCGGGGAACACCGGGGAGCTGTTTTTT.

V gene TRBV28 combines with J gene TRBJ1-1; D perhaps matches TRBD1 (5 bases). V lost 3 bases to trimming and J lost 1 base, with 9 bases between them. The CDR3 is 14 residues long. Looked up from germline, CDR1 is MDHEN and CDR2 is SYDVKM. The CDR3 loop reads CASSFLTENTEAFF. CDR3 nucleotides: TGTGCCAGCAGTTTCCTGACAGAGAACACTGAAGCTTTCTTT.